This T cell receptor beta chain was sequenced in a study of shared clonotypes between healthy human individuals. The assay was immunoSEQ multiplex PCR, and TCRdb's table has in-frame clones only and misses some. The sample lists 2.3 million or so clones, over 85% occurring once. From CD4+ cells came CD45RA+ naive and CD45RA-negative memory subsets. This clone was detected once. This CDR3 is 14 amino acids long. Between the trimmed V and J ends, which lost 2 bases and 6 bases, there was a span of 13 bases. Germline loops: CDR1 SGHRS, CDR2 YFSETQ. Sequencing was performed on naive CD4+ T cells from PBMCs. Subset: CD45RA+ positively selected. The V call is TRBV5-1, the J call TRBJ2-3; D ambiguous. This TCR was sampled from a man between 18 and 35 years old in good health. Some clones in this sample may be carry-over from other donors' samples. CDR3 in amino acids: CASSLKGHSDTQYF. Written as DNA, the CDR3 is TGCGCCAGCAGCTTAAAAGGCCATTCGGATACGCAGTATTTT.